The clone carrying this TCR beta chain has just a few counts. What it recognizes is unknown. Library preparation (for TCRbeta) was performed with unique molecular identifiers. TCRdb re-derived calls from the PCR reads in MiXCR, one entry per CDR3 protein. Of about 980,000 distinct CDR3 sequences listed, roughly 29% were seen once; the top ten hold over 25%. The record originates from a study of T-cell reconstitution after alpha-beta-depleted transplantation in children. Trimming left V 4 bases short and J 4 bases short, with 14 bases between. The CDR3 is made up of 15 amino acids. CDR1 is MGHRA, CDR2 YSYEKL, per germline. Overall study findings and caveats: It was surviving recipient T cells and thymic progenitors that gave some patients high TCRbeta diversity at day 60. Expanded graft clones, several hundred of them, were reportedly the source of alpha-beta T cells about two months after transplant. Once a year had passed after transplant, T-cell counts and diversity came mostly from newly produced T cells.

Source: PBMCs, mostly from graft donor cells, taken 360 days after TCRalphabeta/CD19-depleted stem cell transplant. The chain couples TRBV4-1 to TRBJ2-1; D uncertain. This TCR came from a boy less than two years old who had a stem cell transplant for SCID, so the T cells may come from the graft donor. In DNA, the CDR3 is TGCGCCAGCAGCCTAGGGCCCGACCTTTACAATGAGCAGTTCTTC. Amino acid sequence: CASSLGPDLYNEQFF.